Listed below are T cell receptor beta chains from one sample, sequenced in a study of CD4 and CD8 cells across lung adenocarcinoma regions. TCRdb independently ran MiXCR on the PCR reads; one entry per CDR3 protein. The sample consists of approximately 5,000 distinct CDR3 sequences, approximately 50% of them appearing once. Sequencing was performed on CD4+ T cells from the margin of a lung tumor. All receptors derive from a male donor with lung adenocarcinoma. The CD4 and CD8 labels of this study may be unreliable. Both conserved end residues are part of each CDR3. The order of the fields is V gene, J gene, D gene, clone size, CDR3 DNA, CDR3 protein. D genes are given only for firm matches. Rows give clone size only sometimes, using once, few, many, or a class for an expanded clone.

TRBV12-3/TRBV12-4	TRBJ2-2	TRBD1	NA	TGTGCCAGCAGTCCGACAGGGAAGAGCACCGGGGAGCTGTTTTTT	CASSPTGKSTGELFF
TRBV6-2/TRBV6-3	TRBJ2-5	NA	NA	TGTGCCAGCACGTTACCAGCGGGCCGGGACCAAGAGACCCAGTATTTC	CASTLPAGRDQETQYF
TRBV6-1	TRBJ2-6	NA	NA	TGTGCCAGCCGCACAGGGTTCTCTGGGGCCAACGTCCTGACTTTC	CASRTGFSGANVLTF
TRBV6-1	TRBJ1-2	NA	NA	TGTGCCAGCAGTGCCCTGGGTCGCCACGGCTATGGCTACACCTTC	CASSALGRHGYGYTF
TRBV4-2	TRBJ2-3	NA	NA	TGTGCCAGCAGCCTCCAACCCCCGACAGACACTAGCACAGATACGCAGTATTTT	CASSLQPPTDTSTDTQYF
TRBV10-1	TRBJ2-5	NA	few	TGCGCCAGCAGTGAGTCCGGGGATACCGAGACCCAGTACTTC	CASSESGDTETQYF
TRBV7-2	TRBJ2-1	NA	NA	TGTGCCAGCAGGGCTGCGGATATATTGGAGACCCAGTTCTTC	CASRAADILETQFF
TRBV7-2	TRBJ2-1	NA	NA	TGTGCCAGGGGCAATCAGGCTGTTAGCACAGATGCGCAGTTCTTC	CARGNQAVSTDAQFF
TRBV6-1	TRBJ2-5	TRBD1	medium-sized	TGTGCCAGCAAACGACAGGGTCAAGAGACCCAGTACTTC	CASKRQGQETQYF
TRBV6-1	TRBJ2-5	NA	NA	TGTGCCAGCGGGGACCAGGGGGGCAGTGACACAGATACCCAGTACTTC	CASGDQGGSDTDTQYF
TRBV6-5	TRBJ1-5	TRBD1	medium-sized	TGTGCCAGCAGTTACCTAGACAGGGAAGGGAATCAGCCCCAGCATTTT	CASSYLDREGNQPQHF
TRBV6-1	TRBJ1-2	NA	few	TGTGCCAGCAGGTTCATAGGGCGAGGCTACACCTTC	CASRFIGRGYTF
TRBV6-1	TRBJ2-7	NA	many	TGTGCCAGCAGCCGTAGCCGCGAGGGGTACGAGCAGTACTTC	CASSRSREGYEQYF